This T cell receptor beta chain was captured in a study of CD8+ T cells in alopecia areata. Extracted RNA was reverse transcribed, and the resulting cDNA served as sequencing template. Assay used: immunoSEQ multiplex PCR; TCRdb lists only in-frame clones, some missing. The repertoire holds over 150,000 clones, with approximately 62% as singletons. This clone is a singleton in its sample. This CDR3 contains 14 residues. V was shortened by 0 bases and J by 2 bases, with 6 bases between the two germline ends. Per the germline V gene, CDR1 is SGHTA and CDR2 is FQGNSA. The J gene is TRBJ2-3, the V gene TRBV7-2; D is unclear. The source was CD4+ T cells sorted from blood, collected at week 0. The sequence derives from a human donor with alopecia areata. The CDR3 loop is CASSLAGYTDTQYF. For the CDR3, the DNA is TGTGCCAGCAGCTTAGCGGGTTACACAGATACGCAGTATTTT.